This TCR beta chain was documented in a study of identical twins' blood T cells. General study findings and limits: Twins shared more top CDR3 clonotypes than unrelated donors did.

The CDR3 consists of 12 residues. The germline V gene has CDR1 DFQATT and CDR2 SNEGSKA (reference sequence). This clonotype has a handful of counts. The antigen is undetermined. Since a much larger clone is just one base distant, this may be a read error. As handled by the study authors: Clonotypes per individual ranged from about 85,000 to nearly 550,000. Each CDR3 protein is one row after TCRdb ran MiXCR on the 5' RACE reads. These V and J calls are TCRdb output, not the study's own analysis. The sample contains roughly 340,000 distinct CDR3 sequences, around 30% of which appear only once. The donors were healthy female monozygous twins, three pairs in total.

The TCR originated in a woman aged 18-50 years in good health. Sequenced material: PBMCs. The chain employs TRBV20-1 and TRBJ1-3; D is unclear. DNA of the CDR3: TGCAGTTCTAGAGGCGGAGGAAACACCATATATTTT. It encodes CSSRGGGNTIYF.